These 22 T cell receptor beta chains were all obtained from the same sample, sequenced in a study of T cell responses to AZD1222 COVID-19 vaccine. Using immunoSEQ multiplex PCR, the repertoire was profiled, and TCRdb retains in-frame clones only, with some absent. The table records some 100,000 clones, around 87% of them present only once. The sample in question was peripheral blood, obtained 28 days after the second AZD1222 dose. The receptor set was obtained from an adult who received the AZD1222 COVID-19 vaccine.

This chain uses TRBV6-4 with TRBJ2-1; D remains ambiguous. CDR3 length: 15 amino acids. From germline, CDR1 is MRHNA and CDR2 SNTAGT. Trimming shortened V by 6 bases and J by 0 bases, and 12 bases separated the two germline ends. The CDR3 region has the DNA TGTGCCAGCAGCTATACGATCGGCTCCTACAATGAGCAGTTCTTC. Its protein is CASSYTIGSYNEQFF.

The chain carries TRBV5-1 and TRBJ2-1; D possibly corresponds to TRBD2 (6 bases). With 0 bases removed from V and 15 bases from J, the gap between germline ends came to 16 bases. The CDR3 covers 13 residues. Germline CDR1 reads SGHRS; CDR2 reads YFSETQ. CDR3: CASSLARREVWFF. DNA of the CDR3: TGCGCCAGCAGCTTGGCCCGCAGGGAGGTATGGTTCTTC.

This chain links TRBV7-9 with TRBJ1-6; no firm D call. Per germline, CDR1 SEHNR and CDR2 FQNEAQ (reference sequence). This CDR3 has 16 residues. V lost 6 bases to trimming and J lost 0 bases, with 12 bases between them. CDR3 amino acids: CASRPGPGSYNSPLHF. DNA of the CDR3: TGTGCCAGCAGGCCAGGACCCGGCTCCTATAATTCACCCCTCCACTTT.

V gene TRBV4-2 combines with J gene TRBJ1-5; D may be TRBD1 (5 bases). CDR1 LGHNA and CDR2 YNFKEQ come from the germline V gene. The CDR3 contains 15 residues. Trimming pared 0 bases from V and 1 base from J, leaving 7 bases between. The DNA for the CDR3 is TGTGCCAGCAGCCAAGATGGGGGAAGCAATCAGCCCCAGCATTTT. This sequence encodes CASSQDGGSNQPQHF.

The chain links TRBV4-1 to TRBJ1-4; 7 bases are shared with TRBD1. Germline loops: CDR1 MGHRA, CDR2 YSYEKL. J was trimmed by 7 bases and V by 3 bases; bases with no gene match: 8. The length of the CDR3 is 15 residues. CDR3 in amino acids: CASSHPGTVVEKLFF. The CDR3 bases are TGCGCCAGCAGCCACCCCGGGACAGTCGTTGAAAAACTGTTTTTT.

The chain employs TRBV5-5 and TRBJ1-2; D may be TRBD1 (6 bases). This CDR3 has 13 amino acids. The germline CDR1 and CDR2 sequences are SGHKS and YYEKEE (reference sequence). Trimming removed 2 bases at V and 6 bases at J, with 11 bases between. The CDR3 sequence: CASSLTAGDGYTF. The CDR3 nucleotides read TGTGCCAGCAGCTTAACGGCAGGGGATGGCTACACCTTC. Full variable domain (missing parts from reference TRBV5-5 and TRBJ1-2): DAGVTQSPTHLIKTRGQQVTLRCSPISGHKSVSWYQQVLGQGPQFIFQYYEKEERGRGNFPDRFSARQFPNYSSELNVNALLLGDSALYLCASSLTAGDGYTFGSGTRLTVV.

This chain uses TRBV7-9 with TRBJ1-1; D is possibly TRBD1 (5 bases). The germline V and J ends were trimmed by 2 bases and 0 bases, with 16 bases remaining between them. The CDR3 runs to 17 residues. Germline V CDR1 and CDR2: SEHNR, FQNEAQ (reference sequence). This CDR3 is CASSLLGRVSMNTEAFF. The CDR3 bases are TGTGCCAGCAGCTTATTGGGCAGGGTATCCATGAACACTGAAGCTTTCTTT.

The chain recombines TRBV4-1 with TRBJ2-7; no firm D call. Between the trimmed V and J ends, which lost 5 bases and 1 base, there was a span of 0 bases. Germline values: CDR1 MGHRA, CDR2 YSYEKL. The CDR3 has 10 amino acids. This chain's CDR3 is CASSSYEQYF. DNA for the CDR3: TGCGCCAGCAGCTCCTACGAGCAGTACTTC.

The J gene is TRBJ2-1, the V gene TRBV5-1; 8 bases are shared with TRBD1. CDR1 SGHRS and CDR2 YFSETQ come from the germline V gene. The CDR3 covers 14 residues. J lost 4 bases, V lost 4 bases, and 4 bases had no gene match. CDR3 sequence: CASSLGDRYNEQFF. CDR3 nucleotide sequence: TGCGCCAGCAGCCTGGGGGACAGGTACAATGAGCAGTTCTTC.

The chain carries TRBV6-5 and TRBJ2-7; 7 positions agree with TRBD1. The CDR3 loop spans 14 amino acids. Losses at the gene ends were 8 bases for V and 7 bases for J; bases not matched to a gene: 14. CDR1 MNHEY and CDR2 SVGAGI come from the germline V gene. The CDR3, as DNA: TGTGCCAGCGTAAATCTTGACAGGGCAGGGGAGCAGTACTTC. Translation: CASVNLDRAGEQYF.

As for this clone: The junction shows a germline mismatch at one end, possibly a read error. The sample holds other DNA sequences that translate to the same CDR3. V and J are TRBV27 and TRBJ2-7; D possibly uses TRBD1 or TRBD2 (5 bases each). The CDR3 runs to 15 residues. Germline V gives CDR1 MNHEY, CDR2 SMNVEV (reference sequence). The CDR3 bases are TGTGCCAGCAGCCCCAGGGACCCAGGGACCTACGAGCAGTACTTT. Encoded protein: CASSPRDPGTYEQYF.

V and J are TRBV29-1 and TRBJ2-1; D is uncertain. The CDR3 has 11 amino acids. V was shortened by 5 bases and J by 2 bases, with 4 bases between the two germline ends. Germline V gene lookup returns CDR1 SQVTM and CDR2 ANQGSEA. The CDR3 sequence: CSVRAYNEQFF. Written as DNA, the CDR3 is TGCAGCGTTCGGGCCTACAATGAGCAGTTCTTC.

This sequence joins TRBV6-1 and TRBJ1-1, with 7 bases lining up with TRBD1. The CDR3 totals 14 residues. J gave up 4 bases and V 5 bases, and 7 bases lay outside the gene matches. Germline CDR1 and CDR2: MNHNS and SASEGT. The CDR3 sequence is CASSFHRGGTEAFF. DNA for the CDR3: TGTGCCAGCAGTTTCCACAGGGGTGGCACTGAAGCTTTCTTT.

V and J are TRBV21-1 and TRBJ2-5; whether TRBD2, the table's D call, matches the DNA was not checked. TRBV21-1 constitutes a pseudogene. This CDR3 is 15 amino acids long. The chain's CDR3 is CASSKVTSLKETQYF. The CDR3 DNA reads TGTGCCAGCAGCAAAGTAACTAGCTTAAAAGAGACCCAGTACTTC.

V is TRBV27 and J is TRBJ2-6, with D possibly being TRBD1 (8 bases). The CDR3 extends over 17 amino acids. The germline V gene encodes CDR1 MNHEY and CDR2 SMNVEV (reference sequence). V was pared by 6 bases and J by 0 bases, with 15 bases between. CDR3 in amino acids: CASRLATGDSGANVLTF. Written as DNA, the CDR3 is TGTGCCAGCAGACTAGCGACAGGGGACTCTGGGGCCAACGTCCTGACTTTC.

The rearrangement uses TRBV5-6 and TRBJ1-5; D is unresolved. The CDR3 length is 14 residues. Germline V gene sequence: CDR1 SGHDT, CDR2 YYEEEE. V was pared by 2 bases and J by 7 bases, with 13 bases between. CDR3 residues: CASSLAGMGQPQHF. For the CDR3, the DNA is TGTGCCAGCAGCTTAGCGGGCATGGGGCAGCCCCAGCATTTT.

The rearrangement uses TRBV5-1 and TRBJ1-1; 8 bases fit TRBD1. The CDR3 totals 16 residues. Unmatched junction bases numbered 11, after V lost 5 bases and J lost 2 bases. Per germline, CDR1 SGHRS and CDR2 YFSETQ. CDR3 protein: CASRRGTGTINTEAFF. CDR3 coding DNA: TGCGCCAGCAGAAGGGGGACAGGAACTATCAACACTGAAGCTTTCTTT.

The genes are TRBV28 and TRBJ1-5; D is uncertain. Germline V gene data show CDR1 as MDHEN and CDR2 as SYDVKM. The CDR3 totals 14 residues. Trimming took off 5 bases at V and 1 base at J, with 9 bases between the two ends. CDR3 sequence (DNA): TGTGCCAGCAGTCAGACGGTAAGCAATCAGCCCCAGCATTTT. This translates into CASSQTVSNQPQHF. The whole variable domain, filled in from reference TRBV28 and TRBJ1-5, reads DVKVTQSSRYLVKRTGEKVFLECVQDMDHENMFWYRQDPGLGLRLIYFSYDVKMKEKGDIPEGYSVSREKKERFSLILESASTNQTSMYLCASSQTVSNQPQHFGDGTRLSIL.

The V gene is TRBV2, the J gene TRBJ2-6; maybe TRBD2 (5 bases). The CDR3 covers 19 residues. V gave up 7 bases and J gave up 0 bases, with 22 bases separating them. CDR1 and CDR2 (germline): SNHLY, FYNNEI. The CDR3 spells CASNPRGLLDLSGANVLTF. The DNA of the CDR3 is TGTGCCAGCAACCCGCGAGGACTCCTGGACCTCTCTGGGGCCAACGTCCTGACTTTC.

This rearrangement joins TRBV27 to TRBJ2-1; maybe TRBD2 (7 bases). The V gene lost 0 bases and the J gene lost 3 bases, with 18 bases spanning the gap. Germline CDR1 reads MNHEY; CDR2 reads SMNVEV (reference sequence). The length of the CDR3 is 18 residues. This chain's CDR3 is CASSLSRGAGAFYNEQFF. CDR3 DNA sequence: TGTGCCAGCAGTTTATCACGGGGGGCGGGAGCTTTCTACAATGAGCAGTTCTTC.

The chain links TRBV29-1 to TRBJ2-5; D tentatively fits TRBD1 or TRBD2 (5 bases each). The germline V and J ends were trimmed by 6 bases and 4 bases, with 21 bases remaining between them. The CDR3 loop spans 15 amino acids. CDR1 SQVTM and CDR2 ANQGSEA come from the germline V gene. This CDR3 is CSVRRGLSKGETQYF. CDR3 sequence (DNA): TGCAGCGTCCGACGGGGCCTATCAAAAGGAGAGACCCAGTACTTC.

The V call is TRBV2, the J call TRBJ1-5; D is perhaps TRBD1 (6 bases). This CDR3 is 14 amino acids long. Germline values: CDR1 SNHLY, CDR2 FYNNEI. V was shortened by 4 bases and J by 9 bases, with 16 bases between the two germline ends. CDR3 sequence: CASSGRQVSRPQHF. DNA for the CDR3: TGTGCCAGCAGTGGTCGACAGGTCTCGCGGCCCCAGCATTTT. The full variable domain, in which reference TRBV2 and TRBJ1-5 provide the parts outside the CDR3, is EPEVTQTPSHQVTQMGQEVILRCVPISNHLYFYWYRQILGQKVEFLVSFYNNEISEKSEIFDDQFSVERPDGSNFTLKIRSTKLEDSAMYFCASSGRQVSRPQHFGDGTRLSIL.